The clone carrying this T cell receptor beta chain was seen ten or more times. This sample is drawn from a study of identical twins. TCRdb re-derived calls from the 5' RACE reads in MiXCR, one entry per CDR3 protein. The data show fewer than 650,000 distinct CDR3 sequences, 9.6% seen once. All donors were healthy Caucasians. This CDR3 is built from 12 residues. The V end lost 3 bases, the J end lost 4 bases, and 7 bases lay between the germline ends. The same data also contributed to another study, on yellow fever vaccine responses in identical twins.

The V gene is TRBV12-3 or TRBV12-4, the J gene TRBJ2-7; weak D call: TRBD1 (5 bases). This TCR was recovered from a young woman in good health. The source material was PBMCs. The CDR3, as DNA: TGTGCCAGCAGTTTGACAGAATACGAGCAGTACTTC. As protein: CASSLTEYEQYF.